This TCR beta chain is from a study of Graves' ophthalmopathy and Graves' hyperthyroidism. Study-wide results and caveats: Blood also harbored most expanded thyroid clonotypes above 0.001 frequency.

Amplified TCR beta CDR3 regions were obtained using RNA transcripts as template. The authors performed first-round RT-PCR with HTBI primers and then a second-round multiplex PCR. TCRdb re-called the multiplex PCR reads with MiXCR, one entry per CDR3 protein. The table has roughly 610,000 distinct CDR3 sequences, 20% to 25% seen once; the top ten hold approximately 6.9%. This clonotype has a count of ten or more. Its antigen is not known. Stable hyperthyroidism meant no ophthalmopathy within 18 months of follow-up. The diagnosis was founded upon clinical symptoms, serum thyroxine, TRAb, thyroid ultrasound and orbital computed tomography. Sequencing was done on a sample of peripheral blood. This clonotype was sampled from a young woman with stable Graves' hyperthyroidism. Some clones in this sample may be carry-over from other donors' samples.

Written as DNA, the CDR3 is TGTGCCAGCAGTTGGGACAGCTCTGGAAACACCATATATTTT. It translates to CASSWDSSGNTIYF. The chain has TRBV6-5 and TRBJ1-3; 7 nucleotides agree with TRBD1. The CDR3 runs to 14 residues. Germline V gives CDR1 MNHEY, CDR2 SVGAGI. With V trimmed by 4 bases and J by 0 bases, 0 bases remained unmatched.